A single sample is the source of the 21 T cell receptor beta chains below, sequenced in a study of T cells in Graves' hyperthyroidism and ophthalmopathy. TCR beta CDR3 region amplification was performed from RNA transcripts. HTBI primers were used for first-round RT-PCR of the TCR CDR3. TCRdb reanalysed the multiplex PCR reads using MiXCR and keeps one entry per CDR3 protein. The data hold about 280,000 distinct CDR3 sequences, with about 25% observed a single time. Sequenced material: blood. All receptors derive from a man aged 40-50 years with Graves' hyperthyroidism that later progressed to Graves' ophthalmopathy.

In its sample, this clonotype was seen a few times. CDR3 region: CASTTGYSYGYTF. Written as DNA, the CDR3 is TGTGCCAGCACCACAGGATACAGCTATGGCTACACCTTC. The chain recombines TRBV28 with TRBJ1-2; the D gene is possibly TRBD1 (5 bases). Germline CDR1 reads MDHEN; CDR2 reads SYDVKM. This CDR3 comprises 13 residues. The germline V and J ends were trimmed by 7 bases and 4 bases, with 13 bases remaining between them.

In its sample, this clonotype was seen many times. J is TRBJ2-7 and V is TRBV28, with TRBD2 matching 8 bases. J gave up 7 bases and V 8 bases, and 16 bases lay outside the gene matches. The CDR3 is 15 residues long. CDR1 is MDHEN, CDR2 SYDVKM, per germline. The CDR3 reads CASGASGFLQGEQYF. The DNA of the CDR3 is TGTGCCAGCGGGGCTAGCGGGTTCCTCCAGGGAGAGCAGTACTTC.

This clonotype came up many times. The V call is TRBV28, the J call TRBJ2-2; D gene ambiguous. Germline CDR1 and CDR2: MDHEN and SYDVKM. This CDR3 is built from 12 residues. V lost 6 bases and J lost 5, with 7 bases in between. The CDR3 is CASRTLTGELFF. In DNA, the CDR3 is TGTGCCAGCAGGACGTTGACCGGGGAGCTGTTTTTT.

This clonotype occurred a few times. The gene calls are TRBV19 and TRBJ2-7, with D possibly matching TRBD2 (6 bases). The V end was cut by 6 bases, the J end by 6 bases, with 18 bases between. In germline, CDR1 is LNHDA, CDR2 SQIVND (reference sequence). This CDR3 has 14 amino acids. The DNA of the CDR3 is TGTGCCAGTAGCCCCGGGAGAACCTCTCCCGAGCAGTACTTC. Protein product: CASSPGRTSPEQYF.

This clonotype was observed many times. This chain uses TRBV24-1 with TRBJ2-5, with D uncertain. The CDR3 extends over 13 amino acids. Trimming stripped 4 bases from V and 5 bases from J, with 10 bases between. Germline CDR1 KGHDR, CDR2 SFDVKD. The CDR3 DNA is TGTGCCACCAGTGACAGAATTCCGGAGACCCAGTACTTC. Its translation is CATSDRIPETQYF.

V and J are TRBV19 and TRBJ1-1; TRBD1 matches at 9 bases. CDR1 and CDR2 (germline): LNHDA, SQIVND (reference sequence). Trimming removed 10 bases from V and 3 bases from J; junction bases left unmatched: 6. The CDR3 runs 13 residues. CDR3 sequence: CATRGQGHTEAFF. CDR3 coding DNA: TGTGCCACCCGGGGACAGGGTCACACTGAAGCTTTCTTT.

This clonotype occurred a few times. J is TRBJ1-1 and V is TRBV6-5; D gene unclear. V shed 3 bases and J shed 0 bases, with 8 bases lying between them. Germline values: CDR1 MNHEY, CDR2 SVGAGI. This CDR3 contains 14 residues. The CDR3 protein is CASSYKKMNTEAFF. CDR3 DNA: TGTGCCAGCAGTTATAAGAAAATGAACACTGAAGCTTTCTTT.

This clonotype has just a few counts. The rearrangement links TRBV6-2 or TRBV6-3 to TRBJ1-1; unclear D gene. CDR3 size: 16 residues. Germline V gene lookup returns CDR1 MNHEY and CDR2 SVGEGT. Trimming removed 2 bases at V and 7 bases at J, with 20 bases between. CDR3 loop: CASSYQINQLTDEAFF. CDR3 coding DNA: TGTGCCAGCAGTTACCAGATAAACCAATTGACGGATGAAGCTTTCTTT.

This clonotype showed up many times. The CDR3 spells CASSEGLAGVQYF. CDR3 coding DNA: TGTGCCAGCAGTGAAGGACTAGCGGGAGTTCAGTACTTC. The chain carries TRBV2 and TRBJ2-7; 12 nucleotides agree with TRBD2. V lost 1 base, J lost 10 bases, and 2 bases stayed unmatched. The V gene's germline CDR1 is SNHLY and CDR2 FYNNEI. The length of the CDR3 is 13 residues.

This clonotype was seen at least ten times. This rearrangement joins TRBV10-3 to TRBJ1-1; D might be TRBD1 (6 bases). The V end was cut by 3 bases, the J end by 0 bases, with 11 bases between. Germline V gene data show CDR1 as ENHRY and CDR2 as SYGVKD. The CDR3 is made up of 15 amino acids. CDR3 sequence reads: CAISDRTVMNTEAFF. CDR3 bases: TGTGCCATCAGTGATAGGACAGTCATGAACACTGAAGCTTTCTTT.

In its sample, this clonotype was seen many times. V usage is TRBV29-1 and J usage is TRBJ1-1; a possible D gene is TRBD1 (5 bases). The germline gives CDR1 SQVTM, CDR2 ANQGSEA. V was clipped by 4 bases and J by 4 bases, with 13 bases between them. The CDR3 contains 13 residues. CDR3 bases: TGCAGCGTTGTCCCAGGGATGGGCACTGAAGCTTTCTTT. Translating gives CSVVPGMGTEAFF.

The rearrangement uses TRBV12-3 or TRBV12-4 and TRBJ1-5, with D perhaps matching TRBD1 (6 bases). Trimming stripped 4 bases from V and 1 base from J, with 17 bases between. The CDR3 loop spans 17 amino acids. CDR3 in amino acids: CASSSRGGHRSNQPQHF. The CDR3 DNA reads as TGTGCCAGCAGTTCCCGTGGGGGGCATAGGAGCAATCAGCCCCAGCATTTT.

The genes are TRBV29-1 and TRBJ2-4, with 10 bases that match TRBD1. The CDR3 is 14 amino acids. Germline V gives CDR1 SQVTM, CDR2 ANQGSEA. V trimming: 6 bases; J trimming: 1 base; junction bases outside the gene matches: 3. The CDR3 nucleotides read TGCAGCGTCCCGGGACAGGGGGCCAAAAACATTCAGTACTTC. Residues: CSVPGQGAKNIQYF.

The chain uses TRBV7-9 and TRBJ2-7; no clear D. V gave up 5 bases and J gave up 6 bases, with 17 bases separating them. The CDR3 is 14 residues long. CDR1 is SEHNR and CDR2 is FQNEAQ in the germline V gene (reference sequence). The CDR3 spells CASSPGRGLSEQYF. The CDR3 DNA reads as TGTGCCAGCAGCCCTGGCCGAGGTCTTTCCGAGCAGTACTTC.

This clonotype was seen repeatedly, ten times or more. The genes are TRBV7-2 and TRBJ2-7; D perhaps matches TRBD2 (6 bases). V was clipped by 5 bases and J by 3 bases, with 14 bases between them. The V gene's germline CDR1 is SGHTA and CDR2 FQGNSA. The length of the CDR3 is 14 residues. As DNA, the CDR3 is TGTGCCAGCAGCAGTATAGGGACTTTCTACGAGCAGTACTTC. It translates to CASSSIGTFYEQYF.

At least ten counts were recorded for this clonotype. This chain joins TRBV6-2 or TRBV6-3 and TRBJ2-7, with D unclear. CDR1 is MNHEY and CDR2 is SVGEGT in the germline V gene. The V gene lost 6 bases and the J gene lost 3 bases, with 6 bases spanning the gap. There are 11 residues in the CDR3. CDR3 residues: CASSYLYEQYF. CDR3 nucleotides: TGTGCCAGCAGCTACCTCTACGAGCAGTACTTC.

This clonotype was found many times. This chain connects TRBV7-8 to TRBJ2-2, with a tentative D call TRBD2 (6 bases). CDR3 length: 17 amino acids. Germline V gene data show CDR1 as SGHVS and CDR2 as FQNEAQ. V lost 0 bases and J lost 6, with 17 bases in between. The CDR3 bases are TGTGCCAGCAGCTTAGCGCTTTTCGGGAGTGGTTCCGGGGAGCTGTTTTTT. Translated, it gives CASSLALFGSGSGELFF.

This clonotype was detected ten times or more. V is TRBV12-3 or TRBV12-4 and J is TRBJ1-1; unclear D gene. With 1 base removed from V and 6 bases from J, the gap between germline ends came to 9 bases. The CDR3 has 13 amino acids. The CDR3 spells CASSLGHSPEAFF. The CDR3 DNA reads TGTGCCAGCAGTTTAGGGCATTCCCCTGAAGCTTTCTTT.

V gene TRBV29-1 combines with J gene TRBJ2-5; D ambiguous. This CDR3 contains 10 residues. V was trimmed by 7 bases and J by 2 bases, leaving 5 bases between them. Looked up from germline, CDR1 is SQVTM and CDR2 is ANQGSEA. The CDR3 protein is CSAGQETQYF. CDR3 DNA: TGCAGCGCCGGGCAAGAGACCCAGTACTTC.

This clonotype has at least ten counts. The CDR3, as DNA: TGTGCCAGCTCAACGACAGGGGCAAACACTGAAGCTTTCTTT. Translated: CASSTTGANTEAFF. The chain has TRBV18 and TRBJ1-1; 8 bases fit TRBD1. V shed 5 bases and J 2 bases; nucleotides not matched to a gene: 4. Per the germline V gene, CDR1 is KGHSH and CDR2 is LQKENI. The CDR3 sequence is 14 residues long.

This clonotype has only a few counts. Being one base from a much bigger clone, this may be a read error. The chain uses TRBV5-1 and TRBJ2-7; D not certain. Germline V gene lookup returns CDR1 SGHRS and CDR2 YFSETQ. Trimming removed 8 bases at V and 0 bases at J, with 12 bases between. The CDR3 is 13 amino acids. CDR3 nucleotide sequence: TGCGCCAGTCGGGCTGCAAGCTCCTACGAGCAGTACTTC. It encodes CASRAASSYEQYF.